A selection of T cell receptor beta chains follows, all from one sample in a study of lymphopenia after photon versus proton radiotherapy. Produced via immunoSEQ multiplex PCR; TCRdb's table is partial and in-frame only. The table shows over 55,000 clones, with around 87% occurring only once. The sample was peripheral blood, taken from a patient treated with proton-based radiotherapy. These receptors originate from an elderly man with esophageal cancer. CDR3s include the opening cysteine and the closing phenylalanine or tryptophan. The D gene is left open where the match is weak. Clone size is shown for a subset of rows, as once, few, many or a class of expanded clone.

j_call clone_size d_call v_call cdr3_aa cdr3_nt
TRBJ2-4 . . TRBV21-1 CASSKRVARKTKNIQYF TGTGCCAGCAGCAAACGGGTAGCGAGGAAGACCAAAAACATTCAGTACTTC
TRBJ2-1 . TRBD1 TRBV9 CASSGDSFSYNEQFF TGTGCCAGCAGCGGGGACAGTTTTTCCTACAATGAGCAGTTCTTC
TRBJ2-7 . TRBD2 TRBV5-1 CASRETSGEAYEQYF TGCGCCAGCAGAGAGACTAGCGGCGAAGCCTACGAGCAGTACTTC
TRBJ2-7 . . TRBV19 CASSLGGNRYEQYF TGTGCCAGTAGTCTAGGGGGAAATCGTTACGAGCAGTACTTC
TRBJ1-2 few . TRBV4-3 CASSQSLGGFGNGYTF TGCGCCAGCAGCCAGTCTCTAGGAGGGTTCGGGAATGGCTACACCTTC
TRBJ1-4 once . TRBV5-4 CASSLGPDATNEKLFF TGTGCCAGCAGCTTGGGTCCGGACGCAACTAATGAAAAACTGTTTTTT
TRBJ1-6 . . TRBV18 CASSPESNSPLHF TGTGCCAGCTCACCAGAGAGTAATTCACCCCTCCACTTT
TRBJ2-1 . . TRBV16 CASSPRGASRDEQFF TGTGCCAGCAGCCCCAGGGGGGCTTCGAGGGATGAGCAGTTCTTC
TRBJ2-5 . . TRBV7-9 CASSFTRDQETQYF TGTGCCAGCAGTTTTACTCGGGACCAAGAGACCCAGTACTTC
TRBJ2-7 once TRBD2 TRBV15 CATSRDTVAGVAYEQYF TGTGCCACCAGCAGAGATACGGTAGCGGGAGTGGCCTACGAGCAGTACTTC
TRBJ2-7 . TRBD2 TRBV6-5 CASSLGSGSYEQYF TGTGCCAGCAGCCTGGGTAGCGGGAGCTACGAGCAGTACTTC
TRBJ1-3 . . TRBV15 CATSSTVVLRPGNTIYF TGTGCCACCAGCTCCACAGTAGTTCTTAGGCCCGGAAACACCATATATTTT
TRBJ2-7 . TRBD1 TRBV7-9 CASSPTGTASPYEQYF TGTGCCAGCAGCCCCACCGGGACAGCCTCCCCCTACGAGCAGTACTTC
TRBJ2-3 . . TRBV19 CASSPGHGGTDTQYF TGTGCCAGTAGTCCAGGACATGGGGGCACAGATACGCAGTATTTT
TRBJ2-7 . . TRBV6-5 CASSYKDSTYEQYF TGTGCCAGCAGTTACAAAGACAGCACCTACGAGCAGTACTTC
TRBJ2-1 once TRBD2 TRBV28 CASSLGLAGTYNEQFF TGTGCCAGCAGTTTAGGGCTAGCGGGAACCTACAATGAGCAGTTCTTC
TRBJ2-7 . . TRBV19 CASSTWGSSSYEQYF TGTGCCAGTAGTACGTGGGGGAGCTCTTCCTACGAGCAGTACTTC
TRBJ2-1 . TRBD2 TRBV2 CASRIASGRPNEQFF TGTGCCAGCAGAATAGCTAGCGGGAGGCCCAATGAGCAGTTCTTC
TRBJ2-7 . . TRBV7-9 CASGSGTSEQYF TGTGCCAGCGGATCTGGGACGTCTGAGCAGTACTTC
TRBJ2-7 . . TRBV27 CASSYSLGAYSYEQYF TGTGCCAGCTCGTACAGCCTGGGGGCCTATTCCTACGAGCAGTACTTC
TRBJ2-7 . . TRBV19 CATSRDFSSYEQYF TGTGCCACTAGCCGGGACTTTAGCTCCTACGAGCAGTACTTC
TRBJ2-7 . . TRBV6-5 CASSYSPTESYYEQYF TGTGCCAGCAGTTACTCGCCGACGGAGAGCTACTACGAGCAGTACTTC
TRBJ2-1 . TRBD2 TRBV10-1 CASSRAGGYNEQFF TGCGCCAGCAGTAGAGCGGGAGGGTACAATGAGCAGTTCTTC
TRBJ2-2 few . TRBV7-2 CASTIEYRAAGELFF TGTGCCAGCACGATCGAATACCGGGCCGCGGGGGAGCTGTTTTTT
TRBJ2-5 . TRBD1 TRBV19 CASSRDREGTQYF TGTGCCAGTAGTAGGGACAGGGAGGGGACCCAGTACTTC
TRBJ2-7 . . TRBV6-5 CASSYGRQESYEQYF TGTGCCAGCAGTTACGGGCGGCAGGAGTCCTACGAGCAGTACTTC
TRBJ1-1 once TRBD1 TRBV19 CASSFTGGNTEAFF TGTGCCAGTAGTTTTACAGGGGGCAACACTGAAGCTTTCTTT
TRBJ2-5 . . TRBV6-1 CASMEPGHPWETQYF TGTGCCAGCATGGAACCGGGGCACCCGTGGGAGACCCAGTACTTC
TRBJ2-1 . TRBD1 TRBV10-3 CAVTQGTYNEQFF TGTGCCGTAACACAGGGGACCTACAATGAGCAGTTCTTC
TRBJ2-1 . TRBD2 TRBV11-2 CASSFRSGRVDEQFF TGTGCCAGCAGCTTCAGGAGCGGGAGGGTGGATGAGCAGTTCTTC
TRBJ1-1 . . TRBV30 CAWRSGWRAFF TGTGCCTGGAGATCAGGGTGGCGTGCTTTCTTT
TRBJ2-2 . . TRBV9 CASNQGNTGELFF TGTGCCAGCAACCAGGGTAACACCGGGGAGCTGTTTTTT
TRBJ2-1 . . TRBV4-3 CASSQDRGSYNEQFF TGCGCCAGCAGCCAAGACAGGGGTTCCTACAATGAGCAGTTCTTC